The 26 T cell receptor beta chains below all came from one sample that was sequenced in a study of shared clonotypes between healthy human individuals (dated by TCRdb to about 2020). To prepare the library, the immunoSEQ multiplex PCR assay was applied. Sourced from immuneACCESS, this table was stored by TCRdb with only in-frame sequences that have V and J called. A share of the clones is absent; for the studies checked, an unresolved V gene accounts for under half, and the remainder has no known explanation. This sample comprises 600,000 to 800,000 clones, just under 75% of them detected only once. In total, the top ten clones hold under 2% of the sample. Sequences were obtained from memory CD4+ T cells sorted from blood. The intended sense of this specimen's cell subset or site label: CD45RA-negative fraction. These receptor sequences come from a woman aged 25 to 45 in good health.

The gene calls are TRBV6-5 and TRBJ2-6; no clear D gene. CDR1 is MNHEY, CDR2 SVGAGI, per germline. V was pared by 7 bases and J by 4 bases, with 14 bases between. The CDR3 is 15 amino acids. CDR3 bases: TGTGCCAGCAAAAATAGGGAATCAGGGGCCAACGTCCTGACTTTC. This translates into CASKNRESGANVLTF.

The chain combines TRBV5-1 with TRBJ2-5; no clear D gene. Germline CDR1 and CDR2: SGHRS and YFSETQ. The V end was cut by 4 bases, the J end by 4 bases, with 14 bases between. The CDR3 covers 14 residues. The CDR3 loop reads CASSPSFPAETQYF. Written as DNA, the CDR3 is TGCGCCAGCAGCCCCTCTTTCCCGGCAGAGACCCAGTACTTC.

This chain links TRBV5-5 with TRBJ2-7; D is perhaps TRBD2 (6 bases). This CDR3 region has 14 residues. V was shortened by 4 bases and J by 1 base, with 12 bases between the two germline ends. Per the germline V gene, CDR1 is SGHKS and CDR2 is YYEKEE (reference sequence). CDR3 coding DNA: TGTGCCAGCAGCGCGGGACCACCTTCCTACGAGCAGTACTTC. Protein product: CASSAGPPSYEQYF.

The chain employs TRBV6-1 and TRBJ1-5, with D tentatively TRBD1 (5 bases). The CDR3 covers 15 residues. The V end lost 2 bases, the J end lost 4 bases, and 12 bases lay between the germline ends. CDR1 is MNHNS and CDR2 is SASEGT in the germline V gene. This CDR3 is CASSEQIGGNQPQHF. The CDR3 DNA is TGTGCCAGCAGTGAACAAATCGGGGGGAATCAGCCCCAGCATTTT.

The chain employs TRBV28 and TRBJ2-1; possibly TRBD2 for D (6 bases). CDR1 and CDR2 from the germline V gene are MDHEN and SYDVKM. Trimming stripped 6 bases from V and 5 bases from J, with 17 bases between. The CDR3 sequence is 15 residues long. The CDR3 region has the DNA TGTGCCAGCAGCCGAGCGGAGGGGATAAACAATGAGCAGTTCTTC. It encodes CASSRAEGINNEQFF.

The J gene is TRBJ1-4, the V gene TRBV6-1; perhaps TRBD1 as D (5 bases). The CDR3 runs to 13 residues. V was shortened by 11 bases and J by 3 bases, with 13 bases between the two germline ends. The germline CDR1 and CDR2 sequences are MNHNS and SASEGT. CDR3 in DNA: TGTGCCTCCAAGAAGGGGCCTAATGAAAAACTGTTTTTT. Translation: CASKKGPNEKLFF.

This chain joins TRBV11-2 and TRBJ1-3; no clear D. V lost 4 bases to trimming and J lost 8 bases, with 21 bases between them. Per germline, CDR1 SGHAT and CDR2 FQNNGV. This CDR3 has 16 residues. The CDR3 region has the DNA TGTGCCAGCAGCTCTCACGTTAGACCGGGGAGTCACACCATATATTTT. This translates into CASSSHVRPGSHTIYF.

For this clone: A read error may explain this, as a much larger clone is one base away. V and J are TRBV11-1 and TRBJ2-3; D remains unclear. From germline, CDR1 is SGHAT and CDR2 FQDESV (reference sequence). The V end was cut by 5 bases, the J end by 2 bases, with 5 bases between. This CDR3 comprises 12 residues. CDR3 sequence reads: CASSPYTDTQYF. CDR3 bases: TGTGCCAGCAGCCCCTACACAGATACGCAGTATTTT. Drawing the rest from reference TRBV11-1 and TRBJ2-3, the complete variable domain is EAEVAQSPRYKITEKSQAVAFWCDPISGHATLYWYRQILGQGPELLVQFQDESVVDDSQLPKDRFSAERLKGVDSTLKIQPAELGDSAMYLCASSPYTDTQYFGPGTRLTVL.

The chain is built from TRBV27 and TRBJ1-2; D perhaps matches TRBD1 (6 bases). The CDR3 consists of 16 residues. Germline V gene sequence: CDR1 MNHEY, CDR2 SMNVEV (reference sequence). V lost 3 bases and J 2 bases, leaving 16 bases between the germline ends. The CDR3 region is CASSLSWTVSNYGYTF. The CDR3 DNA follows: TGTGCCAGCAGTTTGTCTTGGACAGTATCAAACTATGGCTACACCTTC.

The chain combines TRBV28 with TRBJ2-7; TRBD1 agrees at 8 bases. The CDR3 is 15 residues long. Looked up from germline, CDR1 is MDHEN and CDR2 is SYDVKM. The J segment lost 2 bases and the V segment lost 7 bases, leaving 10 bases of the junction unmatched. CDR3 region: CASTQGAGITYEQYF. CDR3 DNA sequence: TGTGCCAGCACGCAGGGGGCAGGGATCACCTACGAGCAGTACTTC. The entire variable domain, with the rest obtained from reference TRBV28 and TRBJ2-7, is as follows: DVKVTQSSRYLVKRTGEKVFLECVQDMDHENMFWYRQDPGLGLRLIYFSYDVKMKEKGDIPEGYSVSREKKERFSLILESASTNQTSMYLCASTQGAGITYEQYFGPGTRLTVT.

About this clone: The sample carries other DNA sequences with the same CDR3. In nucleotides, the CDR3 is TGTGCCAGCAGTTACTTAACAGGGAGGCCCTATGGCTACACCTTC. It yields the protein CASSYLTGRPYGYTF. The chain recombines TRBV6-5 with TRBJ1-2; TRBD1 might be the D (6 bases). The CDR3 runs to 15 residues. V gave up 1 base and J gave up 4 bases, with 13 bases separating them. Germline loops: CDR1 MNHEY, CDR2 SVGAGI.

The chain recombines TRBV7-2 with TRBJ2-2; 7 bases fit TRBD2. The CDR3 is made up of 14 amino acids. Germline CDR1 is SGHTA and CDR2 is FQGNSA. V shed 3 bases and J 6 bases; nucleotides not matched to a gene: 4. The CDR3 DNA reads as TGTGCCAGCAGCTTTCAAACTAGCGCCGGGGAGCTGTTTTTT. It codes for CASSFQTSAGELFF.

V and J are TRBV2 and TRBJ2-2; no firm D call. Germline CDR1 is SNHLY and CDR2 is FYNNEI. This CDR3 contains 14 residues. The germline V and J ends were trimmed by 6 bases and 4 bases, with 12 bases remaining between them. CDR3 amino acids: CASSSDGATGELFF. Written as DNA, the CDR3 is TGTGCCAGCAGCTCCGACGGAGCCACCGGGGAGCTGTTTTTT.

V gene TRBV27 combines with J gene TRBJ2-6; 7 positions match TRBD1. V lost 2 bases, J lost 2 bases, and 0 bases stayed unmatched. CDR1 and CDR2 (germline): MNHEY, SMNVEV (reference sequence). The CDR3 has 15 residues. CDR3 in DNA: TGTGCCAGCAGTTTACAGGGGGCTGGGGCCAACGTCCTGACTTTC. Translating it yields CASSLQGAGANVLTF.

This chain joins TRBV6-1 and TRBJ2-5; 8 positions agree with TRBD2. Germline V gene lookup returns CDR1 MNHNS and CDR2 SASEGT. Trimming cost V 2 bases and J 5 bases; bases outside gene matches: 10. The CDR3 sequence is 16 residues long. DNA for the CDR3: TGTGCCAGCAGTGAACAAAGCGGGAGTGGGGGGGAGACCCAGTACTTC. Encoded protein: CASSEQSGSGGETQYF.

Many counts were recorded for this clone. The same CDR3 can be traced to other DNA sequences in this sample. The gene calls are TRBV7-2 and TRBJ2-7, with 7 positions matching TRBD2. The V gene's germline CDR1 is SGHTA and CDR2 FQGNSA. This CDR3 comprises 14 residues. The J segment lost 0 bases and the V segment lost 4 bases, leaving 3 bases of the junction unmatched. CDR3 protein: CASSSQRDSYEQYF. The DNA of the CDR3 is TGTGCCAGCAGCTCCCAGCGGGACTCCTACGAGCAGTACTTC. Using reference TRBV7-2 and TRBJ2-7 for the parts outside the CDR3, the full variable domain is GAGVSQSPSNKVTEKGKDVELRCDPISGHTALYWYRQSLGQGLEFLIYFQGNSAPDKSGLPSDRFSAERTGGSVSTLTIQRTQQEDSAVYLCASSSQRDSYEQYFGPGTRLTVT.

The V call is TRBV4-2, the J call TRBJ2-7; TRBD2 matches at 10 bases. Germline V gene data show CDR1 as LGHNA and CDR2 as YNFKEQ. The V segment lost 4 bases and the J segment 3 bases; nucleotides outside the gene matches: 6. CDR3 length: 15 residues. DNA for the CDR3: TGTGCCAGCAGCCCTACCCGGACTAGCGGCTACGAGCAGTACTTC. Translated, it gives CASSPTRTSGYEQYF.

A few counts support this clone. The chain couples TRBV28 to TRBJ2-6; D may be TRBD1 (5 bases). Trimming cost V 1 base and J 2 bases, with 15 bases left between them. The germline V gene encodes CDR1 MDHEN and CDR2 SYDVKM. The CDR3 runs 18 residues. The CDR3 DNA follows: TGTGCCAGCAGTTTATTTGCCACGGCAGGGACTGGGGCCAACGTCCTGACTTTC. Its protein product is CASSLFATAGTGANVLTF.

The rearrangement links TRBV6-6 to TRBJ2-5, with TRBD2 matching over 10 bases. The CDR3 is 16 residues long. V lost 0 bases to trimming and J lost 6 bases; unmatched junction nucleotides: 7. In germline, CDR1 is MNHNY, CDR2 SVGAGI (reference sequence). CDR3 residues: CASSYSGLAGEKTQYF. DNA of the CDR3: TGTGCCAGCAGTTACTCTGGCCTAGCGGGAGAAAAGACCCAGTACTTC.

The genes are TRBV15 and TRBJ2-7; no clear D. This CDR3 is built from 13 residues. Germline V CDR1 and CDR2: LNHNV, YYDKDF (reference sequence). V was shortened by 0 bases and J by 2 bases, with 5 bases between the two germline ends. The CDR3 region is CATSRDRPYEQYF. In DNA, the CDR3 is TGTGCCACCAGCAGAGATCGGCCCTACGAGCAGTACTTC.

DNA of the CDR3: TGTGCCAGCAGTTTCTACCAGGACGACATCCAGCATTTT. Its translation: CASSFYQDDIQHF. The rearrangement links TRBV28 to TRBJ1-5; D is ambiguous. V shed 3 bases and J shed 12 bases, with 15 bases lying between them. The CDR3 length is 13 residues. Germline V gene sequence: CDR1 MDHEN, CDR2 SYDVKM. Combining the CDR3 with reference TRBV28 and TRBJ1-5 gives the whole variable domain DVKVTQSSRYLVKRTGEKVFLECVQDMDHENMFWYRQDPGLGLRLIYFSYDVKMKEKGDIPEGYSVSREKKERFSLILESASTNQTSMYLCASSFYQDDIQHFGDGTRLSIL.

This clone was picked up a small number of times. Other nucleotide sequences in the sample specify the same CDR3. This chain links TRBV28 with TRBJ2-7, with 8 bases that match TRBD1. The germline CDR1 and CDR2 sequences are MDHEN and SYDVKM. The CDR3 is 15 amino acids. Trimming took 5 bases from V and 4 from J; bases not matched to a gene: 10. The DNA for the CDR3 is TGTGCCAGCAGTCTTGGGACAGGTCTTGGGTACGAGCAGTACTTC. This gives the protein CASSLGTGLGYEQYF.

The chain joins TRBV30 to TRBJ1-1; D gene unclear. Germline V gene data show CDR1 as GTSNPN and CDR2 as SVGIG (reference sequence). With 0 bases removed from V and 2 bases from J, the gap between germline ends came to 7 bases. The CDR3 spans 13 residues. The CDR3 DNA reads TGTGCCTGGAGTGTGGGGTCTAACACTGAAGCTTTCTTT. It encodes CAWSVGSNTEAFF.

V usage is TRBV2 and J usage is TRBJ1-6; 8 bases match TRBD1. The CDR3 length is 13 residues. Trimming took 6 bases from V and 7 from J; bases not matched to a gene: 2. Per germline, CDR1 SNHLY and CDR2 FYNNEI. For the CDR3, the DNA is TGTGCCAGCAGCGGACAGGGAAATTCACCCCTCCACTTT. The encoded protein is CASSGQGNSPLHF.

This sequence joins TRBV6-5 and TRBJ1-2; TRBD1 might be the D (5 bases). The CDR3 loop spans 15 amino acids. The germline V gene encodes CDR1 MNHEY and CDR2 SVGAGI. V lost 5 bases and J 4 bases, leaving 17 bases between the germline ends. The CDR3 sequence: CASSRKPGIRYGYTF. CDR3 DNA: TGTGCCAGCAGTCGAAAACCAGGGATACGCTATGGCTACACCTTC.

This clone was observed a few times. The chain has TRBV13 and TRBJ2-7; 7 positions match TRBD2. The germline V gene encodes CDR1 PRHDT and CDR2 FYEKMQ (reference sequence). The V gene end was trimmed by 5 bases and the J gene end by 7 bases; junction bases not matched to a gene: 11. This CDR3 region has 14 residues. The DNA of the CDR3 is TGTGCCAGCAGCCGACGGGACTATGGGTCAGAGCAGTACTTC. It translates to CASSRRDYGSEQYF.